The TCR beta chain described here comes from a study of cytomegalovirus exposure and HLA in healthy donors. Primers for the PCR totalled 60 Vbeta and 13 Jbeta. The assay was immunoSEQ multiplex PCR, and TCRdb's table has in-frame clones only and misses some. The table shows around 280,000 clones, with roughly 90% occurring only once. CDR1 is MNHEY and CDR2 is SVGAGI in the germline V gene. The length of the CDR3 is 13 residues. With 4 bases clipped from V and 4 bases from J, the junction kept 4 bases outside the gene matches. The source material was PBMCs. This receptor was taken from a woman between 18 and 29 years old in good health and CMV-seronegative. V is TRBV6-5 and J is TRBJ2-7; 7 nucleotides align to TRBD1. CDR3 region: CASSWGTAYEQYF. Here the CDR3 DNA reads TGTGCCAGCAGTTGGGGGACAGCATACGAGCAGTACTTC.